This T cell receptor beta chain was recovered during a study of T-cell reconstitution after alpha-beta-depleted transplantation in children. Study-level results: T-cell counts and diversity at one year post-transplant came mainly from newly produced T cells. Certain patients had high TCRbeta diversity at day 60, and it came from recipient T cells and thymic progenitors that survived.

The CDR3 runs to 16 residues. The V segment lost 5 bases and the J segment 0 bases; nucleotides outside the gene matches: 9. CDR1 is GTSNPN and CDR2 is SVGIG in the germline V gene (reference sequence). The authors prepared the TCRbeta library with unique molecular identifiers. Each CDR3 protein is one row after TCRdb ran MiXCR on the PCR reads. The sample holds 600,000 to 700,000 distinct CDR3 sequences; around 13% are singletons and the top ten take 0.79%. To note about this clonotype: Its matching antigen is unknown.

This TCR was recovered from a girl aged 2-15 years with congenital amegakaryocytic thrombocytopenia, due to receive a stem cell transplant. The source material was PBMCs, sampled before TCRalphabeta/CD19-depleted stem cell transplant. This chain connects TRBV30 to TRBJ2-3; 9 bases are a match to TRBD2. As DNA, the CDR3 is TGTGCCTGGGGGCGGGGGGGGCTTACTAGCACAGATACGCAGTATTTT. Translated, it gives CAWGRGGLTSTDTQYF.